The 12 T cell receptor beta chains in this list originate from one sample, sequenced in a study of blood T cell repertoires in COVID-19 (dated by TCRdb to 2019 to 2021). To prepare the library, the immunoSEQ multiplex PCR assay was applied. TCRdb stores this immuneACCESS table with in-frame sequences only. Part of the clones is absent; in the studies checked, under half of the shortfall reflects unresolved V genes, and no reason is known for the rest. The sample data list around 280,000 clones, and roughly 80% of these were observed just once. Of the sample, approximately 4.1% is held by the ten largest clones. Sequencing was done on a sample of peripheral blood. Source of these receptors: a woman aged 45 to 65 with active or convalescent COVID-19.

This clone was counted between two and nine times. The chain combines TRBV10-3 with TRBJ1-2; TRBD1 matches at 7 bases. The CDR3 loop spans 12 amino acids. The V gene's germline CDR1 is ENHRY and CDR2 SYGVKD. Trimming at V came to 5 bases and at J to 7 bases, leaving 4 bases not matched to a gene. As DNA, the CDR3 is TGTGCCATCAGTTTAGGGGGCTCTGGCTACACCTTC. This gives the protein CAISLGGSGYTF.

This chain joins TRBV28 and TRBJ1-4, with a possible D match to TRBD1 (6 bases). V lost 5 bases and J lost 4, with 17 bases in between. This CDR3 has 16 amino acids. Germline loops: CDR1 MDHEN, CDR2 SYDVKM. CDR3: CASSQLAGQVNEKLFF. The CDR3, as DNA: TGTGCCAGCAGTCAACTAGCGGGACAAGTTAATGAAAAACTGTTTTTT.

The gene calls are TRBV7-2 and TRBJ2-7, with 14 positions matching TRBD2. The CDR3 is made up of 15 amino acids. Germline-derived CDR1 and CDR2 are SGHTA and FQGNSA. V shed 1 base, J shed 4 bases, and the junction held 0 bases outside the gene matches. Here the CDR3 reads CASSLGLAGGYEQYF. The CDR3 DNA follows: TGTGCCAGCAGCTTAGGACTAGCGGGAGGGTACGAGCAGTACTTC.

The rearrangement links TRBV3-1 (or the pseudogene TRBV3-2) to TRBJ2-2; D is uncertain. The CDR3 spans 14 residues. The V gene's germline CDR1 is LGHDT and CDR2 YNNKEL (reference sequence). Deletions cut 4 bases from V and 4 bases from J, with 10 bases between. CDR3 in DNA: TGTGCCAGCAGCCGACTCCCTTTCACCGGGGAGCTGTTTTTT. Protein: CASSRLPFTGELFF.

V usage is TRBV6-5 and J usage is TRBJ1-6; D might be TRBD1 (6 bases). CDR1 and CDR2 from the germline V gene are MNHEY and SVGAGI. The CDR3 has 16 amino acids. The germline V and J ends were trimmed by 2 bases and 9 bases, with 17 bases remaining between them. The CDR3, as DNA: TGTGCCAGCAGTTACCGTTCTAGACAGGCAGGTTCACCCCTCCACTTT. Protein product: CASSYRSRQAGSPLHF.

The chain joins TRBV19 to TRBJ1-6; D is undetermined. Per the germline V gene, CDR1 is LNHDA and CDR2 is SQIVND (reference sequence). Trimming took off 4 bases at V and 7 bases at J, with 8 bases between the two ends. The CDR3 is made up of 13 amino acids. CDR3 amino acids: CASSTSGNSPLHF. The CDR3 nucleotides read TGTGCCAGTAGTACGAGCGGGAATTCACCCCTCCACTTT.

To note about this clone: Its ends do not fully match the called genes, so a read error is possible. The chain combines TRBV28 with TRBJ1-6, with D possibly being TRBD1 (5 bases). Per the germline V gene, CDR1 is MDHEN and CDR2 is SYDVKM. The CDR3 consists of 14 residues. This chain's CDR3 is CASRRQSFNSPLHF. The CDR3 DNA reads as TGTGCCAGCAGGAGACAGTCCTTTAATTCACCCCTCCACTTT.

The rearrangement joins TRBV7-9 to TRBJ2-1; TRBD2 matches 7 bases. The CDR3 sequence is 15 residues long. Trimming took 3 bases from V and 6 from J; bases not matched to a gene: 8. Germline loops: CDR1 SEHNR, CDR2 FQNEAQ (reference sequence). CDR3 coding DNA: TGTGCCAGCAGCTTTTCGACTAGCCGGCGCAATGAGCAGTTCTTC. Protein: CASSFSTSRRNEQFF.

The rearrangement links TRBV9 to TRBJ2-5, with a tentative D call TRBD2 (6 bases). The CDR3 extends over 15 amino acids. Germline lookup yields CDR1 SGDLS and CDR2 YYNGEE. The V and J ends lost 3 bases and 4 bases respectively, with 16 bases between them. Here the CDR3 reads CASSAWDSSRETQYF. The CDR3 DNA is TGTGCCAGCAGCGCTTGGGACTCCTCGCGAGAGACCCAGTACTTC.

The V call is TRBV9, the J call TRBJ1-3; D gene unclear. Trimming shortened V by 0 bases and J by 2 bases, and 12 bases separated the two germline ends. Germline-derived CDR1 and CDR2 are SGDLS and YYNGEE. The CDR3 totals 16 residues. The CDR3 loop reads CASSVAPLAPGNTIYF. CDR3 bases: TGTGCCAGCAGCGTAGCCCCCCTGGCTCCTGGAAACACCATATATTTT.

The chain is built from TRBV7-2 and TRBJ2-5, with D possibly TRBD2 on 6 matching bases. The CDR3 length is 15 residues. The germline V gene has CDR1 SGHTA and CDR2 FQGNSA. V lost 0 bases and J 4 bases, leaving 12 bases between the germline ends. Here the CDR3 reads CASSLAGWGGETQYF. The CDR3, as DNA: TGTGCCAGCAGCTTAGCAGGATGGGGAGGAGAGACCCAGTACTTC. Variable domain in full (rest from reference TRBV7-2 and TRBJ2-5): GAGVSQSPSNKVTEKGKDVELRCDPISGHTALYWYRQSLGQGLEFLIYFQGNSAPDKSGLPSDRFSAERTGGSVSTLTIQRTQQEDSAVYLCASSLAGWGGETQYFGPGTRLLVL.

This rearrangement joins TRBV29-1 to TRBJ1-1; TRBD1 agrees at 9 bases. CDR3 length equals 14 residues. After removal of 3 bases from V and 4 bases from J, the junction contained 6 bases not matched to a gene. Looked up from germline, CDR1 is SQVTM and CDR2 is ANQGSEA. The CDR3 spells CSVEGQGRGTEAFF. CDR3 coding DNA: TGCAGCGTTGAGGGACAGGGACGAGGCACTGAAGCTTTCTTT.